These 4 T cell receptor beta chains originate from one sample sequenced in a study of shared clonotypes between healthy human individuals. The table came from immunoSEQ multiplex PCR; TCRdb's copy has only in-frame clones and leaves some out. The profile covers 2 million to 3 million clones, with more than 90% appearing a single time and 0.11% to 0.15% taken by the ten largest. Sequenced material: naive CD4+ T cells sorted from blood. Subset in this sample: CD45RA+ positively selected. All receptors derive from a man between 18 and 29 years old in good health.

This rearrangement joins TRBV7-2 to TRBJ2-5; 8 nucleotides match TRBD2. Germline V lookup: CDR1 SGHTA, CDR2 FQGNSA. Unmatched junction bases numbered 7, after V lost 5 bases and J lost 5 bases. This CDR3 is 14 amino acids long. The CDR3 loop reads CASSKTTSVETQYF. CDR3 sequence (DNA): TGTGCCAGCAGCAAAACGACTAGCGTGGAGACCCAGTACTTC.

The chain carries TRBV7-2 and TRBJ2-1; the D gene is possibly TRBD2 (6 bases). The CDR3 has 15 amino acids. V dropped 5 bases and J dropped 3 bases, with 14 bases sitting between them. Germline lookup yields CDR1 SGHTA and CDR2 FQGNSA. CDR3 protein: CASSQGRGSYNEQFF. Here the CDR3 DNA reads TGTGCCAGCAGCCAAGGGCGGGGCAGCTACAATGAGCAGTTCTTC.

The CDR3 nucleotides are TGTGCCTGGAGTGGGGGGTTGGGAAGGAGCAATCAGCCCCAGCATTTT. This gives the protein CAWSGGLGRSNQPQHF. The chain carries TRBV30 and TRBJ1-5; possible D gene TRBD1, 5 bases. The CDR3 is made up of 16 amino acids. The V gene's germline CDR1 is GTSNPN and CDR2 SVGIG (reference sequence). Trimming took 1 base from V and 1 from J, leaving 14 bases between them. Variable domain in full (rest from reference TRBV30 and TRBJ1-5): SQTIHQWPATLVQPVGSPLSLECTVEGTSNPNLYWYRQAAGRGLQLLFYSVGIGQISSEVPQNLSASRPQDRQFILSSKKLLLSDSGFYLCAWSGGLGRSNQPQHFGDGTRLSIL.

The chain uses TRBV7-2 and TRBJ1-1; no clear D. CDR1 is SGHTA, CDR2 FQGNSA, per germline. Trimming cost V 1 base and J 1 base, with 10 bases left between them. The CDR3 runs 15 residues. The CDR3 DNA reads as TGTGCCAGCAGCTTAGTGGAGTTGGGGAACACTGAAGCTTTCTTT. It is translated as CASSLVELGNTEAFF.